The source of this T cell receptor (beta chain) is a study of blood T cell repertoires in COVID-19. In the study overall: The United States, Italy and Spain provided the acute and convalescent COVID-19 samples.

This CDR3 contains 18 residues. The V segment lost 2 bases and the J segment 1 base; nucleotides outside the gene matches: 12. The germline gives CDR1 KGHSH, CDR2 LQKENI. As handled by the study authors: Cell counts per sample came from amplifying reference gene primers. Measured with immunoSEQ multiplex PCR; TCRdb has only the in-frame clones, and not every one. Clone size and the V and J calls come from that table; the DNA yielded D and trimming. In the table there are about 100,000 clones, about 90% of which are singletons. This clonotype originated in a human donor with active COVID-19. The donor label of this sample is uncertain. The chain joins TRBV18 to TRBJ1-1; 8 bases are shared with TRBD1. Material: peripheral blood. In DNA form, the CDR3 reads TGTGCCAGCTCACCAATCGAATGGGACAGGAAAGGGAACACTGAAGCTTTCTTT. Translating it yields CASSPIEWDRKGNTEAFF.